This TCR beta chain was obtained from a study of T-cell memory formation after mild COVID-19. The wider study: Clustering of TCRs was largely donor specific.

Researchers used 5'RACE with constant-segment primers to make TCR alpha and TCR beta cDNA libraries that carry sample barcodes and UMIs. TCRdb reanalysed the 5' RACE reads using MiXCR and keeps one entry per CDR3 protein. There are 250,000 to 350,000 distinct CDR3 sequences in the sample; about a sixth occur only once, and around 23% lies in the top ten. This clonotype was recorded a few times. Antigen specificity is unknown. General observations from the study: Clones that contracted clustered mainly in CM and EM if CD4+ and in EMRA if CD8+. Clones that contracted from day 15 to 85 were balanced CD4/CD8, while later expanders leaned CD4+.

Germline CDR1 is SEHNR and CDR2 is FQNEAQ (reference sequence). The length of the CDR3 is 14 residues. The V gene lost 0 bases and the J gene lost 7 bases, with 10 bases spanning the gap. The specimen sequenced was PBMCs or a T cell subset sorted from them (not recorded which). This rearrangement joins TRBV7-9 to TRBJ2-1, with D hard to call. The TCR sequence derives from a young man who had mild COVID-19 (a few samples of this study predate the infection). Cell type and time point are not known. The CDR3 region has the DNA TGTGCCAGCAGCTTAGCAGTGGCCGGGAATGAGCAGTTCTTC. It specifies CASSLAVAGNEQFF.